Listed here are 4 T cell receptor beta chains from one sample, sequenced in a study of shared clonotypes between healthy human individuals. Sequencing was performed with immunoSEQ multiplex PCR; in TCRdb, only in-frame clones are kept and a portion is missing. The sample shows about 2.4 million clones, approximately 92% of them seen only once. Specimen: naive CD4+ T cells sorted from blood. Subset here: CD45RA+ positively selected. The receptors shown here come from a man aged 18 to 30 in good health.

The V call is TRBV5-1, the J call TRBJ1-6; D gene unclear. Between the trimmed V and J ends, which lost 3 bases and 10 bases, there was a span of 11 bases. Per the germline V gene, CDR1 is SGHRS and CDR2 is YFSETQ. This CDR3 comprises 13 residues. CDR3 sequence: CASSWALGSPLHF. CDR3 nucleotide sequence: TGCGCCAGCAGCTGGGCCCTGGGATCACCCCTCCACTTT.

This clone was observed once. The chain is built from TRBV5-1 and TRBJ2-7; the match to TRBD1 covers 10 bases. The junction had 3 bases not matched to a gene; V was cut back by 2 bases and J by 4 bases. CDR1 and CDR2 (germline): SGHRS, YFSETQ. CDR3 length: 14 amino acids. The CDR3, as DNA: TGCGCCAGCAGCTTAGGACAGGGGGAGTACGAGCAGTACTTC. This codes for CASSLGQGEYEQYF.

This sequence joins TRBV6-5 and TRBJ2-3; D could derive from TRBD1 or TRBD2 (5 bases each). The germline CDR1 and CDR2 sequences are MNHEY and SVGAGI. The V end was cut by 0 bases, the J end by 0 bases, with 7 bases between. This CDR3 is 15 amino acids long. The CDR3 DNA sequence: TGTGCCAGCAGTTACTCGGGGGAGAGCACAGATACGCAGTATTTT. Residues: CASSYSGESTDTQYF.

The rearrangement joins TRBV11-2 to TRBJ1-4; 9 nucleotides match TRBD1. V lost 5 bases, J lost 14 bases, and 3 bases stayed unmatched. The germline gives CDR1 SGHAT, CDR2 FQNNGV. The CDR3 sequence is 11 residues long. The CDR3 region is CASSGQGRLFF. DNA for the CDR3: TGTGCCAGCAGCGGACAGGGGAGGCTGTTTTTT.